The 27 T cell receptor beta chains reported below all come from one sample, sequenced in a study of blood T cell repertoires in COVID-19 (TCRdb year 2020). The library was made by the immunoSEQ multiplex PCR assay. TCRdb limited this immuneACCESS table to in-frame rearrangements with V and J called. A share of clones is missing; checked studies link under half to unresolved V genes, and the rest is unexplained. The sample table contains 100,000 to 150,000 clones; only one count was recorded for almost 85% of them. The ten most abundant clones make up roughly an eighth of the sample. The sample comprised peripheral blood. The origin of the receptors is a woman under 40 who had recovered from COVID-19.

The J gene is TRBJ1-5, the V gene TRBV6-5; TRBD1 agrees at 8 bases. Germline V gives CDR1 MNHEY, CDR2 SVGAGI. The junction had 5 bases not matched to a gene; V was cut back by 5 bases and J by 5 bases. CDR3 length equals 14 residues. The CDR3 loop is CASSRTGQDQPQHF. Here the CDR3 DNA reads TGTGCCAGCAGTCGGACAGGGCAAGATCAGCCCCAGCATTTT.

J is TRBJ2-2 and V is TRBV5-1; D may be TRBD1 (6 bases). Germline assignment: CDR1 SGHRS and CDR2 YFSETQ. The length of the CDR3 is 16 residues. V gave up 1 base and J gave up 7 bases, with 17 bases separating them. The CDR3 reads CASSLFSTTGHGELFF. CDR3 bases: TGCGCCAGCAGCTTGTTTTCGACCACAGGGCACGGGGAGCTGTTTTTT.

The chain links TRBV9 to TRBJ1-1; 7 bases map to TRBD1. This CDR3 is 16 amino acids long. With V trimmed by 2 bases and J by 1 base, 8 bases remained unmatched. The germline V gene has CDR1 SGDLS and CDR2 YYNGEE. In DNA, the CDR3 is TGTGCCAGCAGCGTTTATCCACAGGGGCAGAACACTGAAGCTTTCTTT. Amino acid sequence: CASSVYPQGQNTEAFF. Full variable domain (outside the CDR3, taken from reference TRBV9 and TRBJ1-1): DSGVTQTPKHLITATGQRVTLRCSPRSGDLSVYWYQQSLDQGLQFLIQYYNGEERAKGNILERFSAQQFPDLHSELNLSSLELGDSALYFCASSVYPQGQNTEAFFGQGTRLTVV.

This sequence joins TRBV5-1 and TRBJ1-1; D is undetermined. Per the germline V gene, CDR1 is SGHRS and CDR2 is YFSETQ. CDR3 length equals 13 residues. Trimming left V 0 bases short and J 1 base short, with 4 bases between. Here the CDR3 DNA reads TGCGCCAGCAGCTTGGGAGCGAACACTGAAGCTTTCTTT. This encodes CASSLGANTEAFF.

V is TRBV25-1 and J is TRBJ1-1; 11 bases line up with TRBD1. The CDR3 is 14 amino acids. Germline CDR1 and CDR2: MGHDK and SYGVNS. J lost 5 bases, V lost 2 bases, and 1 base had no gene match. The CDR3 region has the DNA TGTGCCAGCAGTGAAGGACAGGGGGCGACTGAAGCTTTCTTT. Translation gives CASSEGQGATEAFF.

This sequence joins TRBV5-1 and TRBJ1-2; D may be TRBD1 (6 bases). V was clipped by 0 bases and J by 2 bases, with 11 bases between them. Germline V gene sequence: CDR1 SGHRS, CDR2 YFSETQ. The CDR3 runs to 15 residues. In DNA form, the CDR3 reads TGCGCCAGCAGCTTGGACGACAGGCGAAACTATGGCTACACCTTC. It yields the protein CASSLDDRRNYGYTF.

The chain employs TRBV27 and TRBJ1-4; possibly TRBD1 for D (6 bases). From germline, CDR1 is MNHEY and CDR2 SMNVEV (reference sequence). The CDR3 covers 14 residues. The V end lost 11 bases, the J end lost 0 bases, and 13 bases lay between the germline ends. CDR3 residues: CARPHRATNEKLFF. In DNA form, the CDR3 reads TGTGCCCGACCCCACAGGGCAACTAATGAAAAACTGTTTTTT.

The sample holds a few counts of this clone. The gene calls are TRBV18 and TRBJ2-3, with D perhaps matching TRBD1 (6 bases). This CDR3 comprises 17 residues. Germline V gives CDR1 KGHSH, CDR2 LQKENI. With 3 bases removed from V and 0 bases from J, the gap between germline ends came to 16 bases. CDR3 residues: CASSPIWTELSTDTQYF. CDR3 nucleotides: TGTGCCAGCTCACCGATTTGGACAGAACTAAGCACAGATACGCAGTATTTT. Full variable domain (outside the CDR3, taken from reference TRBV18 and TRBJ2-3): NAGVMQNPRHLVRRRGQEARLRCSPMKGHSHVYWYRQLPEEGLKFMVYLQKENIIDESGMPKERFSAEFPKEGPSILRIQQVVRGDSAAYFCASSPIWTELSTDTQYFGPGTRLTVL.

V gene TRBV9 combines with J gene TRBJ2-1; 13 bases agree with TRBD2. The CDR3 spans 15 residues. The germline gives CDR1 SGDLS, CDR2 YYNGEE. V trimming: 0 bases; J trimming: 14 bases; junction bases outside the gene matches: 8. The CDR3: CASSVEGTSGASEFF. CDR3 sequence (DNA): TGTGCCAGCAGCGTAGAGGGGACTAGCGGGGCATCGGAGTTCTTC.

This rearrangement joins TRBV18 to TRBJ2-3; maybe TRBD1 (6 bases). Trimming took off 5 bases at V and 4 bases at J, with 10 bases between the two ends. Germline V CDR1 and CDR2: KGHSH, LQKENI. The CDR3 sequence is 13 residues long. In DNA form, the CDR3 reads TGTGCCAGCTCAGGTGGGGGCGCAGATACGCAGTATTTT. Encoded protein: CASSGGGADTQYF.

The rearrangement uses TRBV4-1 and TRBJ1-3; possibly TRBD1 for D (5 bases). CDR3 length: 15 residues. In germline, CDR1 is MGHRA, CDR2 YSYEKL. The germline V and J ends were trimmed by 3 bases and 0 bases, with 9 bases remaining between them. CDR3 loop: CASSHWGPSGNTIYF. CDR3 in DNA: TGCGCCAGCAGCCACTGGGGCCCCTCTGGAAACACCATATATTTT.

The chain uses TRBV25-1 and TRBJ2-5; the D gene is possibly TRBD2 (5 bases). The CDR3 spans 14 residues. The germline CDR1 and CDR2 sequences are MGHDK and SYGVNS. Trimming removed 6 bases at V and 2 bases at J, with 13 bases between. Here the CDR3 reads CASSLGSHQETQYF. DNA for the CDR3: TGTGCCAGCAGCCTGGGGAGTCATCAAGAGACCCAGTACTTC.

The genes are TRBV5-6 and TRBJ2-5, with TRBD2 identical over 7 bases. Trimming took 4 bases from V and 0 from J; bases not matched to a gene: 9. Germline V CDR1 and CDR2: SGHDT, YYEEEE. The CDR3 length is 16 residues. CDR3 nucleotide sequence: TGTGCCAGCAGCACCGGACTAGTAAGCTACCAAGAGACCCAGTACTTC. Translating it yields CASSTGLVSYQETQYF.

V and J are TRBV5-4 and TRBJ2-1, with TRBD2 identical over 8 bases. The ends lost 2 bases at V and 9 bases at J; junction bases unmatched: 1. The CDR3 is 12 residues long. CDR1 SGHNT and CDR2 YYREEE come from the germline V gene (reference sequence). This CDR3 reads CASSFGTSEQFF. The CDR3 DNA follows: TGTGCCAGCAGCTTTGGGACTAGTGAGCAGTTCTTC.

The V call is TRBV6-5, the J call TRBJ1-5, with TRBD1 identical over 8 bases. CDR1 is MNHEY and CDR2 is SVGAGI in the germline V gene. With V trimmed by 6 bases and J by 6 bases, 7 bases remained unmatched. The CDR3 covers 14 residues. CDR3 in DNA: TGTGCCAGCAGATCGCAGGGGGCCGGTCAGCCCCAGCATTTT. Protein sequence: CASRSQGAGQPQHF.

The chain combines TRBV27 with TRBJ2-1; 8 nucleotides match TRBD1. The germline V gene encodes CDR1 MNHEY and CDR2 SMNVEV (reference sequence). V trimming: 6 bases; J trimming: 3 bases; junction bases outside the gene matches: 7. The length of the CDR3 is 15 residues. The chain's CDR3 is CASRSPGTGYNEQFF. CDR3 bases: TGTGCCAGCAGATCTCCCGGGACAGGCTACAATGAGCAGTTCTTC.

V gene TRBV30 combines with J gene TRBJ1-4; TRBD1 is a possible D gene (5 bases). The CDR3 extends over 15 amino acids. Trimming took 1 base from V and 0 from J, leaving 9 bases between them. From germline, CDR1 is GTSNPN and CDR2 SVGIG (reference sequence). CDR3 protein: CAWSAGGPTNEKLFF. CDR3 sequence (DNA): TGTGCCTGGAGTGCGGGGGGACCAACTAATGAAAAACTGTTTTTT.

The chain is built from TRBV12-3 or TRBV12-4 and TRBJ1-2, with 8 nucleotides matching TRBD1. J lost 4 bases, V lost 6 bases, and 4 bases had no gene match. The CDR3 length is 13 residues. The CDR3, as DNA: TGTGCCAGCAGGACAGGGGAAAGCTATGGCTACACCTTC. This sequence encodes CASRTGESYGYTF.

The chain has TRBV11-2 and TRBJ2-7; TRBD1 matches at 8 bases. V was pared by 4 bases and J by 2 bases, with 4 bases of the junction left unmatched. The CDR3 runs to 14 residues. Germline V gives CDR1 SGHAT, CDR2 FQNNGV. The CDR3 nucleotides read TGTGCCAGCAGCTATAGGACAGGGCCCTACGAGCAGTACTTC. Its translation is CASSYRTGPYEQYF.

This chain uses TRBV12-5 with TRBJ2-5, with 9 bases aligning to TRBD1. Germline V gene data show CDR1 as LGHNT and CDR2 as FRNRAP. The CDR3 covers 19 residues. V gave up 0 bases and J gave up 7 bases; unmatched junction bases: 18. CDR3 in DNA: TGTGCTAGTGGTTTGGTACACTGGGCGGGACAGGGATCTCGGGGGACCCAGTACTTC. Its translation is CASGLVHWAGQGSRGTQYF.

The rearrangement links TRBV15 to TRBJ2-2; D is uncertain. Germline values: CDR1 LNHNV, CDR2 YYDKDF (reference sequence). The CDR3 sequence is 16 residues long. The V end lost 0 bases, the J end lost 6 bases, and 14 bases lay between the germline ends. CDR3 sequence reads: CATSRDQRGTAGELFF. The DNA for the CDR3 is TGTGCCACCAGCAGAGATCAACGTGGAACAGCCGGGGAGCTGTTTTTT.

V usage is TRBV7-3 and J usage is TRBJ2-2; 8 bases match TRBD2. CDR3 length: 17 residues. The V segment lost 2 bases and the J segment 3 bases; nucleotides outside the gene matches: 8. In germline, CDR1 is SGHTA, CDR2 FQGTGA. The DNA for the CDR3 is TGTGCCAGCAGCTTATATGCCAGCGGGGGTTACACCGGGGAGCTGTTTTTT. Translating it yields CASSLYASGGYTGELFF.

In its sample, this clone was seen many times. This sequence joins TRBV24-1 and TRBJ2-1; 7 bases match TRBD2. Trimming took 1 base from V and 9 from J; bases not matched to a gene: 2. Per germline, CDR1 KGHDR and CDR2 SFDVKD. There are 13 residues in the CDR3. This CDR3 is CATSDLWGGEQFF. The CDR3 nucleotides are TGTGCCACCAGTGATTTATGGGGGGGTGAGCAGTTCTTC.

This clone showed up just once. The chain employs TRBV7-6 and TRBJ2-1; 9 positions agree with TRBD2. This CDR3 comprises 18 residues. Germline V gene data show CDR1 as SGHVS and CDR2 as FNYEAQ. V dropped 2 bases and J dropped 4; count of bases not matched to a gene: 12. The CDR3 here is CASSLYAAGAGGYNEQFF. In DNA, the CDR3 is TGTGCCAGCAGCTTATATGCGGCCGGAGCGGGGGGTTACAATGAGCAGTTCTTC.

This chain joins TRBV7-6 and TRBJ1-1; D is possibly TRBD1 (5 bases). This CDR3 comprises 14 residues. Looked up from germline, CDR1 is SGHVS and CDR2 is FNYEAQ. Trimming took off 1 base at V and 4 bases at J, with 10 bases between the two ends. The CDR3 bases are TGTGCCAGCAGCTTAGGGGCCCAGGGCACTGAAGCTTTCTTT. The encoded protein is CASSLGAQGTEAFF. Looking up the rest from reference TRBV7-6 and TRBJ1-1 gives the full variable domain: GAGVSQSPRYKVTKRGQDVALRCDPISGHVSLYWYRQALGQGPEFLTYFNYEAQQDKSGLPNDRFSAERPEGSISTLTIQRTEQRDSAMYRCASSLGAQGTEAFFGQGTRLTVV.

At least ten counts were recorded for this clone. This chain connects TRBV2 to TRBJ1-2, with a possible D match to TRBD1 (6 bases). Trimming stripped 1 base from V and 7 bases from J, with 16 bases between. The germline V gene has CDR1 SNHLY and CDR2 FYNNEI. The CDR3 runs 15 residues. The CDR3 sequence: CASSEEGDPLFGYTF. As DNA, the CDR3 is TGTGCCAGCAGTGAAGAGGGGGACCCCTTGTTTGGCTACACCTTC. The whole variable domain, filled in from reference TRBV2 and TRBJ1-2, reads EPEVTQTPSHQVTQMGQEVILRCVPISNHLYFYWYRQILGQKVEFLVSFYNNEISEKSEIFDDQFSVERPDGSNFTLKIRSTKLEDSAMYFCASSEEGDPLFGYTFGSGTRLTVV.

This sequence joins TRBV15 and TRBJ2-1, with 8 positions matching TRBD2. The V segment lost 0 bases and the J segment 6 bases; nucleotides outside the gene matches: 7. CDR1 and CDR2 from the germline V gene are LNHNV and YYDKDF (reference sequence). The length of the CDR3 is 16 residues. CDR3 amino acids: CATSREGPGLVNEQFF. DNA for the CDR3: TGTGCCACCAGCAGAGAGGGCCCGGGACTAGTCAATGAGCAGTTCTTC.